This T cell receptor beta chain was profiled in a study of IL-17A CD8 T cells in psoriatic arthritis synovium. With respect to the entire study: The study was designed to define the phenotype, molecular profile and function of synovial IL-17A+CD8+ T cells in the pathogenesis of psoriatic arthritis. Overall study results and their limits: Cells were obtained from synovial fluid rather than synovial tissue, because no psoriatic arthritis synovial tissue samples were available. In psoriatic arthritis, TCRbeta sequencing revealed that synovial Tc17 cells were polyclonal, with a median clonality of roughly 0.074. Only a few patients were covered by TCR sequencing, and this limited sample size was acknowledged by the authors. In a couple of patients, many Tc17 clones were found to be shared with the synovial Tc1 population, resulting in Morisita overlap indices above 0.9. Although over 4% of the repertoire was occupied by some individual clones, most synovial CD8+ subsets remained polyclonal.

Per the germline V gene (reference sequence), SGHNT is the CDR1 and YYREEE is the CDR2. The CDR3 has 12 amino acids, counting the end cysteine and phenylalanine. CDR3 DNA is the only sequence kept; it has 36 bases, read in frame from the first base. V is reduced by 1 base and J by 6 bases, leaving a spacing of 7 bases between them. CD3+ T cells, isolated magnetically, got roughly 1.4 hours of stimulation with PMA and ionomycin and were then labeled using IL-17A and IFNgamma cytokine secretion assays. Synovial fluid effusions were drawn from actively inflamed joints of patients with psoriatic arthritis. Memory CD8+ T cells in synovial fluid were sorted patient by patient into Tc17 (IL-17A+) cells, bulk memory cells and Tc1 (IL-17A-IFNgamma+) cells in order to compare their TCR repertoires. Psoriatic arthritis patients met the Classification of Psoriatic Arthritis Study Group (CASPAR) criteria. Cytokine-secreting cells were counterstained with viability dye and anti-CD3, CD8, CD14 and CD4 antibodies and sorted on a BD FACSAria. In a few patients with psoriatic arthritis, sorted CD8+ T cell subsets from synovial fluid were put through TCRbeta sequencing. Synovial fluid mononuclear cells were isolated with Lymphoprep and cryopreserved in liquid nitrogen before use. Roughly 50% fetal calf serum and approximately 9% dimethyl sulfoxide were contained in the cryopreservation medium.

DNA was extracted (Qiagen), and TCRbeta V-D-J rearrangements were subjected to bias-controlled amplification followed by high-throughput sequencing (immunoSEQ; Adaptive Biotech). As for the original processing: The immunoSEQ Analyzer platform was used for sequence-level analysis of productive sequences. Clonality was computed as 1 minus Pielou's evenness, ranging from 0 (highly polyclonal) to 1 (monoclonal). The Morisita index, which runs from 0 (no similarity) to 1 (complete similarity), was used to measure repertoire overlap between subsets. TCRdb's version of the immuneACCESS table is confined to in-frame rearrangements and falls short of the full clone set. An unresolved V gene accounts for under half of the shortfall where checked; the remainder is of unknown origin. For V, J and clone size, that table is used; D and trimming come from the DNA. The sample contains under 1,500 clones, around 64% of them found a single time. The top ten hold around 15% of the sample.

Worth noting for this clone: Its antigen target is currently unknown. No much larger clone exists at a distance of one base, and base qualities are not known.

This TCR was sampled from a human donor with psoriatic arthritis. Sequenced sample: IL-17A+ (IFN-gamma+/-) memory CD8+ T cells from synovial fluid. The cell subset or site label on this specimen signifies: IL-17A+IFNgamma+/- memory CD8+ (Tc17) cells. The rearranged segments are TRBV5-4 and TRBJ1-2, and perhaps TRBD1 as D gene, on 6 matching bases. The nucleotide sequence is TGTGCCAGCAGCTTGAACAGGGATGGCTACACCTTC. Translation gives CASSLNRDGYTF.